This TCR beta chain was captured in a study of T cell responses to AZD1222 COVID-19 vaccine. Study-wide findings and caveats: Vaccine-associated CD4 TCRs spanned spike, dominant at 160-218 and 743-854. Increases in Spike-specific TCR breadth and depth were seen after two AZD1222 doses.

The germline CDR1 and CDR2 sequences are SEHNR and FQNEAQ (reference sequence). The CDR3 runs 14 residues. V was pared by 0 bases and J by 6 bases, with 9 bases between. Repertoires were generated with immunoSEQ multiplex PCR, while TCRdb's copy carries only in-frame clones and drops some. The table has around 120,000 clones, 92% seen once. Worth noting for this clone: Its specificity is unknown.

The chain carries TRBV7-9 and TRBJ2-1, with D possibly matching TRBD2 (5 bases). The clonotype comes from an adult who received the AZD1222 COVID-19 vaccine. Here the sequenced sample was peripheral blood, taken 28 days after the second AZD1222 dose. DNA for the CDR3: TGTGCCAGCAGCTTAGCGCACGCGGGCAATGAGCAGTTCTTC. It translates to CASSLAHAGNEQFF.